This T cell receptor (beta chain) appears in the sequencing data of a study of cytomegalovirus exposure and HLA in healthy donors. Study-wide background: HLA-typed donors were the source of approximately 80 million unique TCRs held in an early data release.

V lost 6 bases, J lost 0 bases, and 18 bases lay in between. The CDR3 totals 15 residues. The V gene's germline CDR1 is SQVTM and CDR2 ANQGSEA. This PCR relied on a set of 60 Vbeta primers and 13 Jbeta primers. Generated by immunoSEQ multiplex PCR, the TCRdb table keeps only in-frame clones and is missing some. Of about 120,000 clones detected, about three fifths appear once; the ten largest clones hold around 8.8%. This clone was observed once. The rearrangement joins TRBV29-1 to TRBJ2-7; D might be TRBD1 (6 bases). The sequence came from a woman between 40 and 50 years old in good health and CMV-seropositive. Sequenced: PBMCs. As DNA, the CDR3 is TGCAGCGTCTCTCAGGGGTCCCCAAGCTCCTACGAGCAGTACTTC. Amino acids: CSVSQGSPSSYEQYF.